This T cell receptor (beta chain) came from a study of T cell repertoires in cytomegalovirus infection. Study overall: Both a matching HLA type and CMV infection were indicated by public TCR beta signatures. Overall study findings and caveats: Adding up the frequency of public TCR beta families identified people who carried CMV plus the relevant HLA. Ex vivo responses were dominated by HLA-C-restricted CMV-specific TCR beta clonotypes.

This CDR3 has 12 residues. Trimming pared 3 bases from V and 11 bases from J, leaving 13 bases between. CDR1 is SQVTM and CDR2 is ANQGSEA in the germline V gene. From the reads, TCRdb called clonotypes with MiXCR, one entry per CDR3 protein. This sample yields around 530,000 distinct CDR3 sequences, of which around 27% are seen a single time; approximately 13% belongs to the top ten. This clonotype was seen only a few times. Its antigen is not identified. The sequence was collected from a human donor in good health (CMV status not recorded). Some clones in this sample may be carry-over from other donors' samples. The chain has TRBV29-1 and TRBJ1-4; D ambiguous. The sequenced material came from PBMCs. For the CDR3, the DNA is TGCAGCGTTGATTCGGATGAAAATAAACTGTTTTTT. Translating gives CSVDSDENKLFF. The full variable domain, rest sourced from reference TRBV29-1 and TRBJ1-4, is SAVISQKPSRDICQRGTSLTIQCQVDSQVTMMFWYRQQPGQSLTLIATANQGSEATYESGFVIDKFPISRPNLTFSTLTVSNMSPEDSSIYLCSVDSDENKLFFGSGTQLSVL.